This note documents a single T cell receptor beta chain sequence. The sample originates from a study of cytomegalovirus exposure and HLA in healthy donors. The study ran its PCR with 60 Vbeta and 13 Jbeta primers. Generated by immunoSEQ multiplex PCR, the TCRdb table keeps only in-frame clones and is missing some. The top ten hold about 1.6% of the sample, which has some 120,000 clones, approximately 68% seen once. V gave up 1 base and J gave up 8 bases, with 17 bases separating them. From germline, CDR1 is SGHVS and CDR2 FNYEAQ. The CDR3 spans 15 residues. The clonotype comes from a man between 25 and 39 years old in good health and CMV-seropositive. Sequencing was carried out using PBMCs. The rearrangement links TRBV7-6 to TRBJ1-2, with a tentative D call TRBD1 (5 bases). CDR3 in amino acids: CASSLESSGYDGYTF. CDR3 nucleotide sequence: TGTGCCAGCAGCTTAGAGAGCTCAGGGTACGACGGCTACACCTTC.